The rows below give T cell receptor beta chains drawn from one sample of a study of blood T cells in healthy people across ages. TCRdb reprocessed the 5' RACE reads via MiXCR and lists one record per CDR3 protein. Of 1.2 million to 1.5 million distinct CDR3 sequences in the sample, around 59% are singletons; the top ten hold 6.5% to 8.5%. The sample taken for sequencing was blood. Every receptor here comes from a man aged 18 to 30 in good health. Each CDR3 is given without its conserved first and last residue. Clone size is given for some rows only: seen once, a few or many times, or a class if the clone is expanded.

J	size	V	CDR3
-	-	TRBV4-3	ASSQTGQLTETQY
TRBJ2-2	-	TRBV27	ASSTEAGELF
TRBJ2-4	-	TRBV20-1	SAHRLAGGLAKNIQY
TRBJ2-1	-	TRBV6-2/TRBV6-3	ASSYSLGRAIEQF
TRBJ1-4	-	TRBV5-1	ASSLGQGSFDEKLF
TRBJ1-2	few	TRBV6-1	ASSETTGDYGYT
TRBJ1-5	-	TRBV20-1	SARVGSNQPQH
TRBJ2-1	-	TRBV7-8	ASGDSGDNEQF
TRBJ2-1	-	TRBV20-1	SASSGRADNEQF
TRBJ1-2	-	TRBV4-3	ASSHQDRGQTNYGYT
TRBJ2-1	-	TRBV4-1	ASNQGQGGDEQF
TRBJ1-5	-	TRBV20-1	SARAFLPGQVYSNQPQH
TRBJ1-2	few	TRBV5-5	ASSLVGAPYGYT
TRBJ2-1	few	TRBV12-3/TRBV12-4	ASRSRGREQF
TRBJ1-2	-	TRBV6-1	ASSEATVSNYGYT
TRBJ2-2	-	TRBV7-9	ARTATGELF
TRBJ2-7	once	TRBV20-1	SAISADNSYEQY
TRBJ2-3	-	TRBV25-1	ASSEKTGNPQY
TRBJ2-7	-	TRBV24-1	ATGRDRTYEQY
TRBJ1-1	few	TRBV12-3/TRBV12-4	ASRGGTGTEAF
TRBJ2-5	few	TRBV12-3/TRBV12-4	ASSFSTGGETQY
TRBJ1-4	-	TRBV2	ASSGRLWSEKLF
TRBJ2-7	once	TRBV15	ATSRGTDEQY
TRBJ2-1	-	TRBV11-2	ASSVTGVHNEQF
TRBJ2-3	-	TRBV4-2	ASSQAPGGTVTTDTQY
TRBJ2-1	-	TRBV4-1	ASSPYQSGAYNEQF
TRBJ2-7	-	TRBV20-1	SARGDRRTYEQY
TRBJ1-4	-	TRBV5-1	ASSLSPGTGYRTNEKLF
TRBJ2-3	-	TRBV3-1	ASSLGRTSGGTDTQY
TRBJ2-7	few	TRBV28	ASSPTGIDEQY
TRBJ2-7	-	TRBV6-5	ASSYVGGHPTNEQY
TRBJ2-1	-	TRBV9	ASGKDRGRNEQF
TRBJ1-1	-	TRBV4-1	ASSHPTGNLNTEAF
TRBJ2-7	-	TRBV20-1	SARGGDRGNYEQY
TRBJ1-1	few	TRBV10-1	ASSESTDSNTEAF
TRBJ2-2	-	TRBV28	ASKGGSKAGELF